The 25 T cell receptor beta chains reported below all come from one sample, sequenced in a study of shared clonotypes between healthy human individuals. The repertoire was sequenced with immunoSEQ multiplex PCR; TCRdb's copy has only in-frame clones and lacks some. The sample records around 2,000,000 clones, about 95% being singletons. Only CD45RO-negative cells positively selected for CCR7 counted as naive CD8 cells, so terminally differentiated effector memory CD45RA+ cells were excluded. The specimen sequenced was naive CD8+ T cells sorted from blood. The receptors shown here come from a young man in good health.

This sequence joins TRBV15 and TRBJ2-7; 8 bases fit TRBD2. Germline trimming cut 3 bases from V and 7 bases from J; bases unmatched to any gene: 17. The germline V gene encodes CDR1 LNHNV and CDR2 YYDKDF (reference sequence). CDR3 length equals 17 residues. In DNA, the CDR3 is TGTGCCACCAGCAGTGATCCCTACCGGGAGGGCTCTTGGGAGCAGTACTTC. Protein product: CATSSDPYREGSWEQYF.

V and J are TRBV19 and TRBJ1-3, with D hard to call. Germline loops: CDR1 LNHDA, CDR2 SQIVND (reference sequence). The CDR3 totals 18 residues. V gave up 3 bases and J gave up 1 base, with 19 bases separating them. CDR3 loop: CASSISPGWTGSGNTIYF. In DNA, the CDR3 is TGTGCCAGTAGTATTTCCCCCGGCTGGACCGGTTCTGGAAACACCATATATTTT.

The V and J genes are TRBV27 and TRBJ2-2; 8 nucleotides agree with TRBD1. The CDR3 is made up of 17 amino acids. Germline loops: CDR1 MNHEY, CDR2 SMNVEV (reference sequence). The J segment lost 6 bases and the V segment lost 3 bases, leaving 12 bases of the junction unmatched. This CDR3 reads CASSLGPGTGGPGELFF. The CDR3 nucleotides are TGTGCCAGCAGTTTGGGGCCCGGGACAGGCGGCCCCGGGGAGCTGTTTTTT.

CDR3 in DNA: TGTGCCAGCAGCCGAGCAAGGGACACTGAAGCTTTCTTT. It specifies CASSRARDTEAFF. This sequence joins TRBV13 and TRBJ1-1; D gene uncertain. The V end lost 5 bases, the J end lost 3 bases, and 10 bases lay between the germline ends. The V gene's germline CDR1 is PRHDT and CDR2 FYEKMQ (reference sequence). This CDR3 is 13 amino acids long.

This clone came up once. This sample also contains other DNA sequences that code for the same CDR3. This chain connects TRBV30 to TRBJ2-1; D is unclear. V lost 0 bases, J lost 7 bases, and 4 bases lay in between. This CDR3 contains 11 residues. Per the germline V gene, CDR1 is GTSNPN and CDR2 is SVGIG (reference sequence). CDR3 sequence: CAWSVLNEQFF. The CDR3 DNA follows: TGTGCCTGGAGTGTACTTAATGAGCAGTTCTTC.

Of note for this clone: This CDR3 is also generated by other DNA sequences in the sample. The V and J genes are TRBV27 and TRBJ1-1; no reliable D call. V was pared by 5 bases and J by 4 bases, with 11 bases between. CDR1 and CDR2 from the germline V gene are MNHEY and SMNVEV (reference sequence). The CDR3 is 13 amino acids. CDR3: CASSTGRSTEAFF. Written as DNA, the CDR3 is TGTGCCAGCAGTACCGGGCGGAGCACTGAAGCTTTCTTT.

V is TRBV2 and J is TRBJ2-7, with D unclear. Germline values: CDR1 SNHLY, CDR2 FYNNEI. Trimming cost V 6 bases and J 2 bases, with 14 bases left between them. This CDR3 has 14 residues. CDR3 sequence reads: CASRTAGVTYEQYF. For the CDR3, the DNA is TGTGCCAGCAGGACGGCAGGAGTTACCTACGAGCAGTACTTC.

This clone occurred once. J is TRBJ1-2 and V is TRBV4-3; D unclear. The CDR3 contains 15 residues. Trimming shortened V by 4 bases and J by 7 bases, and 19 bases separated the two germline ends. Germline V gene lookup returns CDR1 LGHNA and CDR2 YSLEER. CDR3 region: CASSPWIGSLFGYTF. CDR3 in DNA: TGCGCCAGCAGCCCGTGGATAGGATCCTTGTTTGGCTACACCTTC.

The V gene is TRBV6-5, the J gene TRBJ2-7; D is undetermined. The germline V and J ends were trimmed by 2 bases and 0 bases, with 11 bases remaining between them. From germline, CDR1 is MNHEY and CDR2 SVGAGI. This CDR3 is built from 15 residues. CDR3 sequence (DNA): TGTGCCAGCAGTTACGGATCCTCGAGCTCCTACGAGCAGTACTTC. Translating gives CASSYGSSSSYEQYF.

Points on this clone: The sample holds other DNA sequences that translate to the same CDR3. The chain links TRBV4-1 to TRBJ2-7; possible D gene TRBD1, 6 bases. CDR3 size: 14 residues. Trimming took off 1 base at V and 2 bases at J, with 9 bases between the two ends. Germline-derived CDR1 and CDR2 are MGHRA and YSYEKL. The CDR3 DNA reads TGCGCCAGCAGCCAAGCAGGGGATACCTACGAGCAGTACTTC. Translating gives CASSQAGDTYEQYF.

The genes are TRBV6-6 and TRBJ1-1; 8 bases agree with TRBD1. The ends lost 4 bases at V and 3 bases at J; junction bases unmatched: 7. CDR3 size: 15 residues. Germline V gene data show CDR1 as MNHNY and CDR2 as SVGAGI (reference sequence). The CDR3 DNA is TGTGCCAGCAGTTCCGTGCAGGGGGCTGACACTGAAGCTTTCTTT. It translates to CASSSVQGADTEAFF.

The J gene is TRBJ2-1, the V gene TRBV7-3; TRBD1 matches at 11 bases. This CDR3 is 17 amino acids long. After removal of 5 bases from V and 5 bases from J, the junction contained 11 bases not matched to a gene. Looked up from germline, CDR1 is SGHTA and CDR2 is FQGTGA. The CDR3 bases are TGTGCCAGCAGCGCCCTTCCCGGGACAGGGGGAAACAATGAGCAGTTCTTC. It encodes CASSALPGTGGNNEQFF.

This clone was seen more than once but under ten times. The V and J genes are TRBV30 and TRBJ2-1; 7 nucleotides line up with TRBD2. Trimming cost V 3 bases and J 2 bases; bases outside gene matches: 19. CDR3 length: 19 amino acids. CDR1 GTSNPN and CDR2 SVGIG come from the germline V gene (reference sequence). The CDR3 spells CAWSQPLIERDQPYNEQFF. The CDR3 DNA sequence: TGTGCCTGGAGCCAGCCCCTGATTGAGCGGGATCAACCCTACAATGAGCAGTTCTTC. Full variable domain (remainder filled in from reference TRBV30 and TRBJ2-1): SQTIHQWPATLVQPVGSPLSLECTVEGTSNPNLYWYRQAAGRGLQLLFYSVGIGQISSEVPQNLSASRPQDRQFILSSKKLLLSDSGFYLCAWSQPLIERDQPYNEQFFGPGTRLTVL.

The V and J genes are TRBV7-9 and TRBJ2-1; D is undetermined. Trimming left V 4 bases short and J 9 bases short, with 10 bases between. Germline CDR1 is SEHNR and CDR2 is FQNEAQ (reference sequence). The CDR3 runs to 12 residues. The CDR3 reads CASSWLGSEQFF. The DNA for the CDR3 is TGTGCCAGCAGCTGGCTAGGGTCTGAGCAGTTCTTC.

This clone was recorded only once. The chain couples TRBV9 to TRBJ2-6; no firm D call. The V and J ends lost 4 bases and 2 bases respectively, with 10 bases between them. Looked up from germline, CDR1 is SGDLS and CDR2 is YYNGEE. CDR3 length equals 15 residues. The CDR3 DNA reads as TGTGCCAGCAGCCCAGAGGTCGCTGGGGCCAACGTCCTGACTTTC. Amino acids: CASSPEVAGANVLTF.

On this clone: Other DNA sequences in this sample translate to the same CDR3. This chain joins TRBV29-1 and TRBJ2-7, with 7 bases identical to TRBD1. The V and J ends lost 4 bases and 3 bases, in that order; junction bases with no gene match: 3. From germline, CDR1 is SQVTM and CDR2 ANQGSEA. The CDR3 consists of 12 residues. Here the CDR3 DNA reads TGCAGCGTTGGGACAGGCTACTACGAGCAGTACTTC. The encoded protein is CSVGTGYYEQYF.

The CDR3 sequence is CASSPVASGSNEQFF. CDR3 nucleotides: TGTGCCAGCAGCCCGGTGGCTAGCGGGAGCAATGAGCAGTTCTTC. V is TRBV13 and J is TRBJ2-1; 10 bases map to TRBD2. This CDR3 has 15 amino acids. J was trimmed by 6 bases and V by 5 bases; bases with no gene match: 7. Germline-derived CDR1 and CDR2 are PRHDT and FYEKMQ (reference sequence).

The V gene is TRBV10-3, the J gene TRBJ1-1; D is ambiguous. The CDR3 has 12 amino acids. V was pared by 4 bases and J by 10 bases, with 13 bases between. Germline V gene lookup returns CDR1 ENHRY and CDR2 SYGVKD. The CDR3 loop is CAISGTDGIAFF. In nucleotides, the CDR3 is TGTGCCATCAGTGGTACGGACGGTATAGCTTTCTTT.

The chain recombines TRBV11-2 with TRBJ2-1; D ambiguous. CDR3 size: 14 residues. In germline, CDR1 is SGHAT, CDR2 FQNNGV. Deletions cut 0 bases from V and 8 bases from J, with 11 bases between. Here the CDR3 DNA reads TGTGCCAGCAGCTTAGAGAGCCCCGCGGATGAGCAGTTCTTC. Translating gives CASSLESPADEQFF.

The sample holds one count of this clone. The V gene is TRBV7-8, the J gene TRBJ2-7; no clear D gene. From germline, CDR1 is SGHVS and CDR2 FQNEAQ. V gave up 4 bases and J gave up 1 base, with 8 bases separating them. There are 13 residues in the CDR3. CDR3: CASSSPGSYEQYF. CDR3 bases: TGTGCCAGCAGCTCCCCCGGGTCCTACGAGCAGTACTTC.

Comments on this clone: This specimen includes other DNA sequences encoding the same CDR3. The CDR3 sequence: CASSLLGGNYGYTF. The CDR3 nucleotides are TGTGCCAGCAGTTTATTAGGCGGCAACTATGGCTACACCTTC. The V call is TRBV27, the J call TRBJ1-2; D not certain. Per germline, CDR1 MNHEY and CDR2 SMNVEV (reference sequence). There are 14 residues in the CDR3. V lost 1 base and J lost 2, with 8 bases in between.

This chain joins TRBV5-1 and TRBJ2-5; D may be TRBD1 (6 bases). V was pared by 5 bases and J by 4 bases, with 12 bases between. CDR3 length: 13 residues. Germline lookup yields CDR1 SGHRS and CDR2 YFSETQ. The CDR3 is CASRGTGLETQYF. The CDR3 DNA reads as TGCGCCAGCAGGGGAACAGGGTTAGAGACCCAGTACTTC.

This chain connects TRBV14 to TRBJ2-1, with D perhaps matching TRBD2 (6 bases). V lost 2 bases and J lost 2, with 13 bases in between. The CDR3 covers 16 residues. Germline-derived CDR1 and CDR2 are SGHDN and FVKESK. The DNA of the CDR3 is TGTGCCAGCAGCCAACCATCTAGCGATGCCTACAATGAGCAGTTCTTC. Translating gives CASSQPSSDAYNEQFF.

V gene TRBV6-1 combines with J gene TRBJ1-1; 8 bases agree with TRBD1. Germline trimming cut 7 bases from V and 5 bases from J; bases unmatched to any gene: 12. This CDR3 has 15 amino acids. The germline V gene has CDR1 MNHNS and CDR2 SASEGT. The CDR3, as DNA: TGTGCCAGCATGGACAGGGAGGCGGGGAGGACTGAAGCTTTCTTT. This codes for CASMDREAGRTEAFF.

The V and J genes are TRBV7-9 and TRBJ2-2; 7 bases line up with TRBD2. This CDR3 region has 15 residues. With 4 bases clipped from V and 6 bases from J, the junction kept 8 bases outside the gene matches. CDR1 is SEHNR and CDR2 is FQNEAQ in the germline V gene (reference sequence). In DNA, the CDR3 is TGTGCCAGCAGCTCAGTGGGAGGGCCTTCCGGGGAGCTGTTTTTT. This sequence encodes CASSSVGGPSGELFF. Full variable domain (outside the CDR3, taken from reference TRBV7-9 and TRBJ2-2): DTGVSQNPRHKITKRGQNVTFRCDPISEHNRLYWYRQTLGQGPEFLTYFQNEAQLEKSRLLSDRFSAERPKGSFSTLEIQRTEQGDSAMYLCASSSVGGPSGELFFGEGSRLTVL.